What follows is one T cell receptor (beta chain) and its context. Its specific antigen is unknown. Nothing much larger sits one base from this clone, and base qualities are not available. This sample was taken from a study of blood T cell repertoires in COVID-19 (dated by TCRdb to about 2020). Background for the entire study: Samples covering the acute and convalescent phases of COVID-19 were provided by collaborators in the United States, Italy and Spain. The prospective study material was composed of cDNA or gDNA derived from T cells, B-cell-depleted T cells, or PBMCs. The repertoires were released in a freely available public database meant as a resource for research on the immune response to SARS-CoV-2. Subjects who had been exposed to COVID-19, were actively infected with it, or had recovered from it provided the deeply sampled blood TCRbeta repertoires that made up the dataset. HLA class I and class II types, where available, came from metadata supplied by the sample provider rather than from assay-based typing. The samples were drawn from two sources: the first 160 participants of the ongoing ImmuneRACE study, and 1,000 to 1,500 subjects contributed by 6 global collaborators. The sample metadata nearly always contained a de-identified subject ID, COVID-19 status, age in years and sex.

Trimming at the junction amounts to 6 bases on V and 3 bases on J, and the germline ends lie 8 bases apart. The CDR3 runs 12 residues from the cysteine to the phenylalanine. Only CDR3 DNA is held: 36 bases, read in frame from base 1. Via the germline V gene, CDR1 is MGHDK and CDR2 SYGVNS. Collaborating institutions collected whole blood in K2EDTA tubes following their own protocols. For TCRbeta analysis, collaborators shipped samples in one of three forms: frozen whole blood, isolated PBMCs, or DNA extracted from either of those sample types. TCRbeta CDR3 regions were amplified from genomic DNA using the immunoSEQ Assay, a bias-controlled multiplex PCR. As for how the authors treated the data: The number of nucleated cells in each sample was estimated from the amplification of reference gene primers within the assay. To quantify the absolute abundance of each unique TCRbeta CDR3 rearrangement, sequence reads were collapsed and filtered. For each sample, productive Simpson clonality was calculated as the square root of Simpson's diversity index across productive rearrangements. TCRdb took this table from immuneACCESS and kept in-frame rearrangements with V and J called. Such tables lack part of the clones; where checked against another copy, unresolved V genes explain under half of the gap, and the rest is unexplained. Clone size and the V and J calls come from that table; the DNA yielded D and trimming. This sample holds 100,000 to 150,000 clones; approximately 74% were observed only once. The ten largest clones take up roughly 5.5% of the sample.

General findings and caveats noted by the study authors: The quantity of clinical and demographic metadata differed by source and by participant and was supplied without curation.

The sequenced sample was peripheral blood. This receptor was taken from a man aged 55-75 years with acute or convalescent COVID-19. The V and J segments used are TRBV25-1 and TRBJ1-2; the D segment cannot be called with confidence. The nucleotide sequence reads as follows: TGTGCCAGCAGGGAGGGAGACTATGGCTACACCTTC. It translates as CASREGDYGYTF.